This TCR beta chain emerged from a study of CD8 T cells in Susac syndrome. Sequencing of TCR beta was performed on blood CD8+ and CD4+ T cells. Random hexamers primed reverse transcription of about 0.5 to 1 ug RNA. The CDR3 of TCR beta was amplified by immunoSEQ multiplex PCR across 54 Vbeta and 13 Jbeta. TCRdb passed the immunoSEQ multiplex PCR reads through MiXCR, listing each CDR3 protein once. The sample records roughly 150,000 distinct CDR3 sequences, roughly 94% being singletons. The CDR3 loop spans 13 amino acids. V lost 9 bases and J 4 bases, leaving 13 bases between the germline ends. CDR1 LNHNV and CDR2 YYDKDF come from the germline V gene (reference sequence).

Sequencing input: CD4+ T cells from PBMCs. The receptor's source is a human donor with multiple sclerosis. The chain joins TRBV15 to TRBJ1-5; no clear D. For the CDR3, the DNA is TGTGCCACAGGCCGGGTGTCGAATCAGCCCCAGCATTTT. It yields the protein CATGRVSNQPQHF. Full variable domain (outside the CDR3, taken from reference TRBV15 and TRBJ1-5): DAMVIQNPRYQVTQFGKPVTLSCSQTLNHNVMYWYQQKSSQAPKLLFHYYDKDFNNEADTPDNFQSRRPNTSFCFLDIRSPGLGDTAMYLCATGRVSNQPQHFGDGTRLSIL.